This TCR beta chain originates from a study of monozygotic twins with inflammatory bowel disease. Study-wide points: IBD patients shared fewer clonotypes with others than healthy twins, especially with disease activity. Those with IBD had lower TCRbeta diversity (inverse Simpson) than their healthy co-twins did.

About this clonotype itself: Its antigen is currently unknown.

This CDR3 spans 13 amino acids. Looked up from germline, CDR1 is SGHTA and CDR2 is FQGNSA. Through template switching, UMIs that included a 6-nucleotide sample barcode were added. TCRdb re-called the 5' RACE reads and gives one entry per CDR3 protein, without DNA. In all, the sample yields roughly 100,000 distinct CDR3 sequences. Each donor gave 2.5 to 3 ml of peripheral blood. This sequence was found in a human donor with ulcerative colitis or Crohn's disease, or a healthy co-twin of an affected twin (not recorded which). Sequencing was carried out using blood. The chain links TRBV7-2 to TRBJ2-1; TCRdb reports TRBD1, a call that lacks DNA to check it against. This chain's CDR3 is CASTLMGGNEQFF.